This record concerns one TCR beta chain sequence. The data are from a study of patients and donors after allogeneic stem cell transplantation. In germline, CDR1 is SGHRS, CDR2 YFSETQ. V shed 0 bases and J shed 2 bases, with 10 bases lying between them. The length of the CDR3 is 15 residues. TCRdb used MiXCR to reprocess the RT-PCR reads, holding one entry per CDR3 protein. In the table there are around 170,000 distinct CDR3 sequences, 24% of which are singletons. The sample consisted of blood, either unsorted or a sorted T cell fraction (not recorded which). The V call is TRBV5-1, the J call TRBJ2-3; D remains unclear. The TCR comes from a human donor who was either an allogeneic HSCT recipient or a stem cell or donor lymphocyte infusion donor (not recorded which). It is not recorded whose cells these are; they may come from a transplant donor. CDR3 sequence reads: CASSLDLPSTDTQYF. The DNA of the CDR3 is TGCGCCAGCAGCTTGGATCTCCCTTCCACAGATACGCAGTATTTT.